The sequence of this TCR beta chain was determined in a study of cytomegalovirus exposure and HLA in healthy donors. Points on this clone: Its specificity is unknown.

Use of 60 Vbeta and 13 Jbeta primers characterized the PCR. Clones were sequenced by immunoSEQ multiplex PCR, and TCRdb holds only the in-frame ones, with some missing. The table lists roughly 150,000 clones, more than 80% of them singletons. The ends lost 1 base at V and 2 bases at J; junction bases unmatched: 7. The CDR3 totals 17 residues. The germline CDR1 and CDR2 sequences are LNHDA and SQIVND (reference sequence). Study results and caveats: Cytomegalovirus association was listed for approximately 160 TCR beta chains. Some V segments (TRBV6-2 and TRBV6-3 among them) were excluded as indistinguishable.

The chain is built from TRBV19 and TRBJ2-1; TRBD2 aligns across 8 bases. The sequencing sample was made of PBMCs. This receptor was taken from a woman in her thirties or forties in good health and CMV-seropositive. The CDR3 DNA reads as TGTGCCAGTAGTATAGTCCTACGGGAGGGCCCCTACAATGAGCAGTTCTTC. Its protein product is CASSIVLREGPYNEQFF.